These 25 T cell receptor beta chains came from one sample sequenced in a study of shared clonotypes between healthy human individuals. This table comes from immunoSEQ multiplex PCR, and its TCRdb copy is limited to in-frame clones, with some not included. The profile shows fewer than 600,000 clones, about four fifths of them singletons. The sample taken for sequencing was PBMCs. These receptor sequences come from a woman between 40 and 50 years old in good health. Some clones in this sample may be carry-over from other donors' samples.

The chain combines TRBV5-4 with TRBJ2-3; D perhaps matches TRBD1 (5 bases). V lost 4 bases, J lost 4 bases, and 13 bases lay in between. CDR3 length equals 14 residues. Germline-derived CDR1 and CDR2 are SGHNT and YYREEE (reference sequence). As DNA, the CDR3 is TGTGCCAGCAGCATTTCTGGGGCTGCAGATACGCAGTATTTT. Translation gives CASSISGAADTQYF.

The genes are TRBV4-1 and TRBJ2-4; D gene uncertain. This CDR3 is 15 amino acids long. The ends were cut back, 4 bases at V and 0 bases at J, with 10 bases in the middle. Looked up from germline, CDR1 is MGHRA and CDR2 is YSYEKL. CDR3 in amino acids: CASSPGRVAKNIQYF. The CDR3 DNA reads TGCGCCAGCAGCCCTGGCCGAGTAGCCAAAAACATTCAGTACTTC.

This chain connects TRBV5-4 to TRBJ2-7, with 8 positions matching TRBD1. Unmatched junction bases numbered 4, after V lost 4 bases and J lost 4 bases. The CDR3 spans 13 residues. The germline V gene encodes CDR1 SGHNT and CDR2 YYREEE (reference sequence). CDR3 region: CASSEGQVYEQYF. CDR3 nucleotide sequence: TGTGCCAGCAGCGAGGGACAGGTTTACGAGCAGTACTTC.

This clone appeared a few times. This chain links TRBV7-6 with TRBJ2-1; TRBD2 agrees at 9 bases. The V segment lost 5 bases and the J segment 8 bases; nucleotides outside the gene matches: 10. The CDR3 sequence is 15 residues long. The V gene's germline CDR1 is SGHVS and CDR2 FNYEAQ. This CDR3 is CASSLLAGSTDEQFF. CDR3 DNA: TGTGCCAGCAGCCTCCTAGCGGGGAGCACGGATGAGCAGTTCTTC.

This clone was counted only a few times. The chain employs TRBV4-2 and TRBJ1-5, with D unresolved. V lost 0 bases and J lost 5, with 11 bases in between. The CDR3 runs 15 residues. Germline V gene sequence: CDR1 LGHNA, CDR2 YNFKEQ. In DNA form, the CDR3 reads TGTGCCAGCAGCCAAGATAATCACGGTGATCAGCCCCAGCATTTT. Encoded protein: CASSQDNHGDQPQHF.

This clone occurred once. V and J are TRBV5-1 and TRBJ2-3; TRBD2 is a possible D gene (5 bases). CDR1 is SGHRS, CDR2 YFSETQ, per germline. V gave up 2 bases and J gave up 2 bases, with 12 bases separating them. This CDR3 is built from 15 residues. In DNA, the CDR3 is TGCGCCAGCAGCTTCGGGATCCTATACACAGATACGCAGTATTTT. Translated, it gives CASSFGILYTDTQYF.

The chain has TRBV6-1 and TRBJ2-7; no reliable D call. The CDR3 loop spans 15 amino acids. Trimming shortened V by 2 bases and J by 4 bases, and 15 bases separated the two germline ends. Germline CDR1 MNHNS, CDR2 SASEGT. The chain's CDR3 is CASSEQSGTEYEQYF. The CDR3 DNA sequence: TGTGCCAGCAGTGAACAGTCAGGTACGGAGTACGAGCAGTACTTC.

The table lists this clone with a few counts. V and J are TRBV29-1 and TRBJ1-2, with 9 bases aligning to TRBD1. Germline CDR1 is SQVTM and CDR2 is ANQGSEA. The CDR3 extends over 14 amino acids. J lost 3 bases, V lost 3 bases, and 5 bases had no gene match. The CDR3 DNA reads TGCAGCGTTGAGTTACAGGGGGCGGACTATGGCTACACCTTC. Translation gives CSVELQGADYGYTF.

The rearrangement joins TRBV19 to TRBJ1-1; D may be TRBD1 (6 bases). This CDR3 region has 11 residues. Germline loops: CDR1 LNHDA, CDR2 SQIVND (reference sequence). Trimming stripped 9 bases from V and 4 bases from J, with 9 bases between. The CDR3 sequence: CASEQGTEAFF. CDR3 sequence (DNA): TGTGCCAGCGAACAGGGCACTGAAGCTTTCTTT.

The chain uses TRBV4-1 and TRBJ2-3; possible D gene TRBD1, 5 bases. V was shortened by 4 bases and J by 0 bases, with 14 bases between the two germline ends. The CDR3 loop spans 16 amino acids. The germline V gene encodes CDR1 MGHRA and CDR2 YSYEKL. The CDR3 loop is CASSLQTVPSTDTQYF. The CDR3 coding sequence is TGCGCCAGCAGCCTCCAGACAGTTCCTAGCACAGATACGCAGTATTTT.

This chain joins TRBV29-1 and TRBJ1-4, with a weak D call TRBD1 (5 bases). The germline CDR1 and CDR2 sequences are SQVTM and ANQGSEA. V was cut by 7 bases and J by 4 bases, with 16 bases left in between. The CDR3 is made up of 14 amino acids. For the CDR3, the DNA is TGCAGCGCAGCGAAAGGGACGGGTAATGAAAAACTGTTTTTT. As protein: CSAAKGTGNEKLFF. The whole variable domain, filled in from reference TRBV29-1 and TRBJ1-4, reads SAVISQKPSRDICQRGTSLTIQCQVDSQVTMMFWYRQQPGQSLTLIATANQGSEATYESGFVIDKFPISRPNLTFSTLTVSNMSPEDSSIYLCSAAKGTGNEKLFFGSGTQLSVL.

CDR3 region: CASSLASSNSYEQYF. CDR3 DNA sequence: TGTGCCAGCAGTCTTGCTAGCTCCAACTCCTACGAGCAGTACTTC. This chain links TRBV4-2 with TRBJ2-7; TRBD2 is a possible D gene (5 bases). CDR3 size: 15 residues. The germline V gene encodes CDR1 LGHNA and CDR2 YNFKEQ. V was pared by 6 bases and J by 0 bases, with 15 bases between.

To note about this clone: Other nucleotide sequences from this sample produce the same CDR3. The chain combines TRBV27 with TRBJ1-5; possibly TRBD1 for D (5 bases). From germline, CDR1 is MNHEY and CDR2 SMNVEV (reference sequence). V was clipped by 3 bases and J by 2 bases, with 11 bases between them. CDR3 length equals 15 residues. The CDR3 reads CASSLSQGRNQPQHF. CDR3 DNA sequence: TGTGCCAGCAGTTTGTCTCAGGGACGCAATCAGCCCCAGCATTTT.

The CDR3 DNA reads TGCGCCAGCTGGCGGGAGGGCCACAATGAGCAGTTCTTC. Residues: CASWREGHNEQFF. The V call is TRBV5-1, the J call TRBJ2-1; 9 nucleotides match TRBD2. Germline V lookup: CDR1 SGHRS, CDR2 YFSETQ. Trimming took 7 bases from V and 5 from J; bases not matched to a gene: 4. The CDR3 loop spans 13 amino acids.

This chain connects TRBV19 to TRBJ2-1; 8 positions match TRBD2. V lost 2 bases to trimming and J lost 5 bases; unmatched junction nucleotides: 8. The CDR3 sequence is 16 residues long. The germline V gene encodes CDR1 LNHDA and CDR2 SQIVND (reference sequence). The CDR3 loop reads CASSIRSGSPHNEQFF. CDR3 coding DNA: TGTGCCAGTAGTATACGAAGCGGGAGTCCACACAATGAGCAGTTCTTC.

Points on this clone: Other DNA sequences from this sample encode an identical CDR3 as well. The CDR3 nucleotides are TGTGCCAGTAGTTCCCGGGACACAGATACGCAGTATTTT. Protein: CASSSRDTDTQYF. The V call is TRBV19, the J call TRBJ2-3; weak D call: TRBD2 (5 bases). The CDR3 runs 13 residues. V lost 5 bases and J 2 bases, leaving 8 bases between the germline ends. CDR1 LNHDA and CDR2 SQIVND come from the germline V gene (reference sequence).

V and J are TRBV5-4 and TRBJ1-1, with D unclear. Germline-derived CDR1 and CDR2 are SGHNT and YYREEE (reference sequence). CDR3 length equals 14 residues. The V end was cut by 3 bases, the J end by 5 bases, with 14 bases between. The CDR3 loop is CASSYLAEATEAFF. In DNA, the CDR3 is TGTGCCAGCAGCTACCTAGCGGAAGCAACTGAAGCTTTCTTT.

The chain carries TRBV10-2 and TRBJ2-1; 13 nucleotides match TRBD2. CDR3 length: 16 residues. V lost 6 bases to trimming and J lost 7 bases; unmatched junction nucleotides: 9. Germline V CDR1 and CDR2: WSHSY, SAAADI. The CDR3 DNA reads TGCGCCAGCAGGGGACTAGCGGGACCCAAGGGGAATGAGCAGTTCTTC. Translating gives CASRGLAGPKGNEQFF.

The chain joins TRBV4-3 to TRBJ2-1; D tentatively reads TRBD1 or TRBD2 (5 bases each). CDR3 length: 18 residues. V lost 1 base and J lost 2, with 18 bases in between. CDR1 and CDR2 from the germline V gene are LGHNA and YSLEER. The CDR3 spells CASSQALEDIPPYNEQFF. CDR3 DNA sequence: TGCGCCAGCAGCCAAGCTCTGGAGGACATCCCTCCCTACAATGAGCAGTTCTTC.

This rearrangement joins TRBV6-1 to TRBJ2-5; 8 bases are a match to TRBD1. The germline V gene encodes CDR1 MNHNS and CDR2 SASEGT. Trimming cost V 6 bases and J 5 bases; bases outside gene matches: 5. The CDR3 extends over 13 amino acids. This CDR3 reads CASRRDRGETQYF. The CDR3 DNA follows: TGTGCCAGCAGGAGAGACAGGGGTGAGACCCAGTACTTC.

The rearrangement links TRBV15 to TRBJ2-1; TRBD2 is a possible D gene (5 bases). The CDR3 runs to 18 residues. The V gene's germline CDR1 is LNHNV and CDR2 YYDKDF (reference sequence). The ends were cut back, 2 bases at V and 8 bases at J, with 25 bases in the middle. CDR3 residues: CATSRPPLRSGKRDEQFF. CDR3 coding DNA: TGTGCCACCAGCAGACCCCCACTGCGCTCCGGGAAACGCGATGAGCAGTTCTTC.

This chain uses TRBV7-8 with TRBJ2-7, with 10 bases lining up with TRBD1. The length of the CDR3 is 14 residues. Unmatched junction bases numbered 8, after V lost 5 bases and J lost 7 bases. The germline gives CDR1 SGHVS, CDR2 FQNEAQ. The CDR3 loop reads CASSPRQGAEEQYF. Here the CDR3 DNA reads TGTGCCAGCAGCCCCAGACAGGGGGCGGAAGAGCAGTACTTC.

The V and J genes are TRBV11-2 and TRBJ2-5; perhaps TRBD2 as D (5 bases). CDR1 is SGHAT and CDR2 is FQNNGV in the germline V gene. CDR3 length equals 14 residues. V was cut by 0 bases and J by 7 bases, with 12 bases left in between. CDR3 DNA: TGTGCCAGCAGCTTAGATCGGGGAGTAGGGACCCAGTACTTC. Translated, it gives CASSLDRGVGTQYF.

V is TRBV7-9 and J is TRBJ1-2; D possibly corresponds to TRBD1 (6 bases). The CDR3 runs 16 residues. Germline CDR1 and CDR2: SEHNR and FQNEAQ (reference sequence). The V end was cut by 6 bases, the J end by 5 bases, with 22 bases between. This CDR3 reads CASSRGGLTGPYGYTF. DNA for the CDR3: TGTGCCAGCAGTCGGGGGGGGCTCACCGGACCTTATGGCTACACCTTC.

This clone was seen at least ten times. CDR3 nucleotide sequence: TGTGCCAGCAGCTTAGCTGTTACGCAGTATTTT. Translating gives CASSLAVTQYF. The chain combines TRBV11-1 with TRBJ2-3; D is undetermined. This CDR3 contains 11 residues. Per the germline V gene, CDR1 is SGHAT and CDR2 is FQDESV (reference sequence). The V gene lost 0 bases and the J gene lost 8 bases, with 3 bases spanning the gap.